These 22 T cell receptor beta chains were sequenced from one sample in a study of cytomegalovirus exposure and HLA in healthy donors (dated by TCRdb to about 2017). The library was generated by the immunoSEQ multiplex PCR assay. TCRdb took over this immuneACCESS table, retaining in-frame rearrangements with V and J assigned. Such tables are incomplete; in checked studies, under half of the missing clones stem from an unresolved V gene, and the remainder is unexplained. The sample data list around 250,000 clones, and around 90% of these were observed just once. In total, the top ten clones hold approximately 3.1% of the sample. Sequenced material: PBMCs. The receptor source for this set is a woman aged 25-40 years in good health and CMV-seronegative.

The V call is TRBV5-1, the J call TRBJ2-7, with 7 bases aligning to TRBD2. CDR3 length: 14 amino acids. Germline CDR1 reads SGHRS; CDR2 reads YFSETQ. Trimming removed 5 bases from V and 2 bases from J; junction bases left unmatched: 7. CDR3 nucleotide sequence: TGCGCCAGCAGTAACTGGGGGGGAACCTACGAGCAGTACTTC. Translating gives CASSNWGGTYEQYF.

The rearrangement joins TRBV28 to TRBJ2-3; TRBD1 might be the D (5 bases). CDR3 length: 13 residues. V was cut by 4 bases and J by 4 bases, with 9 bases left in between. In germline, CDR1 is MDHEN, CDR2 SYDVKM. As DNA, the CDR3 is TGTGCCAGCAGTTCGTCAGGGTCAGATACGCAGTATTTT. Translated: CASSSSGSDTQYF.

The chain combines TRBV28 with TRBJ1-2; D is undetermined. The V and J ends lost 3 bases and 10 bases respectively, with 15 bases between them. Germline V gene data show CDR1 as MDHEN and CDR2 as SYDVKM. This CDR3 contains 13 residues. The CDR3: CASSFGVLSDYTF. The CDR3 DNA reads as TGTGCCAGCAGTTTTGGGGTTTTGAGTGACTACACCTTC.

The rearrangement joins TRBV19 to TRBJ2-5; a weak D match, TRBD2 (5 bases). The germline V gene encodes CDR1 LNHDA and CDR2 SQIVND (reference sequence). The CDR3 covers 10 residues. V was pared by 10 bases and J by 3 bases, with 6 bases between. The CDR3 DNA sequence: TGTGCCACCGGGGAAGAGACCCAGTACTTC. Amino acid sequence: CATGEETQYF.

V and J are TRBV5-1 and TRBJ1-1, with 8 bases that match TRBD1. Germline lookup yields CDR1 SGHRS and CDR2 YFSETQ. V was clipped by 5 bases and J by 1 base; unmatched bases: 7. The CDR3 runs to 15 residues. CDR3 sequence reads: CASRFGQGGNTEAFF. CDR3 nucleotides: TGCGCCAGCAGGTTTGGACAGGGAGGGAACACTGAAGCTTTCTTT.

This clone was recorded a few times. The chain carries TRBV9 and TRBJ2-3; TRBD2 might be the D (6 bases). The CDR3 is 15 residues long. The V end lost 2 bases, the J end lost 1 base, and 11 bases lay between the germline ends. Germline CDR1 and CDR2: SGDLS and YYNGEE. CDR3 in amino acids: CASSVRGLRTDTQYF. CDR3 in DNA: TGTGCCAGCAGCGTTCGGGGACTCCGCACAGATACGCAGTATTTT.

The chain combines TRBV11-2 with TRBJ2-7; D not resolved. The V gene lost 5 bases and the J gene lost 5 bases, with 7 bases spanning the gap. Germline V gene data show CDR1 as SGHAT and CDR2 as FQNNGV. The CDR3 spans 11 residues. CDR3 loop: CASSTGNEQYF. The CDR3 region has the DNA TGTGCCAGCAGCACGGGCAACGAGCAGTACTTC.

The J gene is TRBJ2-1, the V gene TRBV29-1; a possible D gene is TRBD2 (5 bases). The CDR3 runs to 14 residues. Trimming pared 0 bases from V and 0 bases from J, leaving 6 bases between. From germline, CDR1 is SQVTM and CDR2 ANQGSEA. The CDR3, as DNA: TGCAGCGTTGAAGATCGGGGCTCCTACAATGAGCAGTTCTTC. As protein: CSVEDRGSYNEQFF.

This chain uses TRBV11-2 with TRBJ1-2, with 8 positions matching TRBD1. CDR3 length: 14 amino acids. Per the germline V gene, CDR1 is SGHAT and CDR2 is FQNNGV. V lost 8 bases and J lost 7; bases outside the gene matches: 12. CDR3 nucleotide sequence: TGTGCCAGCGGAACGACAGGGGCTGTTTCTGGCTACACCTTC. It specifies CASGTTGAVSGYTF.

The rearrangement joins TRBV5-1 to TRBJ2-3; TRBD2 is a possible D gene (5 bases). Looked up from germline, CDR1 is SGHRS and CDR2 is YFSETQ. The V end lost 0 bases, the J end lost 2 bases, and 13 bases lay between the germline ends. This CDR3 has 16 amino acids. The CDR3 bases are TGCGCCAGCAGCTTGGTATCCCTAGCATACACAGATACGCAGTATTTT. This sequence encodes CASSLVSLAYTDTQYF.

The table lists this clone with a count of one. This chain uses TRBV7-9 with TRBJ1-4; a possible D gene is TRBD1 (5 bases). This CDR3 region has 16 residues. CDR1 and CDR2 from the germline V gene are SEHNR and FQNEAQ (reference sequence). The ends were cut back, 5 bases at V and 6 bases at J, with 19 bases in the middle. The CDR3 sequence is CASSLDWTVGDEKLFF. The CDR3 DNA reads TGTGCCAGCAGCCTTGATTGGACCGTAGGGGATGAAAAACTGTTTTTT.

The chain uses TRBV5-1 and TRBJ2-7; 13 nucleotides align to TRBD2. The germline gives CDR1 SGHRS, CDR2 YFSETQ. CDR3 size: 15 residues. Trimming at V came to 4 bases and at J to 4 bases, leaving 5 bases not matched to a gene. CDR3 DNA: TGCGCCAGCAGCCGTACTAGCGGGAGGGGGTACGAGCAGTACTTC. Translated: CASSRTSGRGYEQYF.

A few counts support this clone. The CDR3 DNA is TGTGCCAGTAGTCCCCGGGAGGGGCCCTACGAGCAGTACTTC. Its protein product is CASSPREGPYEQYF. The chain recombines TRBV19 with TRBJ2-7; 8 bases line up with TRBD2. The CDR3 has 14 amino acids. The germline gives CDR1 LNHDA, CDR2 SQIVND (reference sequence). V shed 5 bases and J 2 bases; nucleotides not matched to a gene: 5.

The CDR3: CASRTGSAFSGYTF. The CDR3 bases are TGTGCCAGTAGGACAGGGTCGGCTTTCTCTGGCTACACCTTC. V is TRBV19 and J is TRBJ1-2; 7 bases line up with TRBD1. The CDR3 covers 14 residues. The junction had 11 bases not matched to a gene; V was cut back by 6 bases and J by 7 bases. From germline, CDR1 is LNHDA and CDR2 SQIVND (reference sequence).

The chain combines TRBV5-1 with TRBJ1-1; D remains ambiguous. The germline CDR1 and CDR2 sequences are SGHRS and YFSETQ. The CDR3 totals 14 residues. Trimming stripped 3 bases from V and 10 bases from J, with 19 bases between. The CDR3 region is CASSSKASGVSAFF. Here the CDR3 DNA reads TGCGCCAGCAGCTCCAAGGCAAGCGGTGTATCAGCTTTCTTT.

This sequence joins TRBV9 and TRBJ2-3; D not certain. The CDR3 is made up of 13 amino acids. Germline V gives CDR1 SGDLS, CDR2 YYNGEE. Trimming took off 3 bases at V and 3 bases at J, with 8 bases between the two ends. CDR3 sequence reads: CASSGHRTDTQYF. Written as DNA, the CDR3 is TGTGCCAGCAGCGGTCATAGGACAGATACGCAGTATTTT. Full variable domain (rest looked up from reference TRBV9 and TRBJ2-3): DSGVTQTPKHLITATGQRVTLRCSPRSGDLSVYWYQQSLDQGLQFLIQYYNGEERAKGNILERFSAQQFPDLHSELNLSSLELGDSALYFCASSGHRTDTQYFGPGTRLTVL.

The V gene is TRBV7-3, the J gene TRBJ2-7; 13 bases match TRBD2. Trimming cost V 5 bases and J 5 bases; bases outside gene matches: 3. The CDR3 consists of 14 residues. Germline loops: CDR1 SGHTA, CDR2 FQGTGA. CDR3 DNA sequence: TGTGCCAGCAGCCCCGGACTAGCGGGAGACGAGCAGTACTTC. This translates into CASSPGLAGDEQYF. The full variable domain, its missing parts supplied by reference TRBV7-3 and TRBJ2-7, is GAGVSQTPSNKVTEKGKYVELRCDPISGHTALYWYRQSLGQGPEFLIYFQGTGAADDSGLPNDRFFAVRPEGSVSTLKIQRTERGDSAVYLCASSPGLAGDEQYFGPGTRLTVT.

The chain joins TRBV27 to TRBJ2-1; the D gene is possibly TRBD2 (5 bases). The CDR3 has 14 residues. Germline V gene data show CDR1 as MNHEY and CDR2 as SMNVEV (reference sequence). With 1 base removed from V and 7 bases from J, the gap between germline ends came to 11 bases. The CDR3 DNA sequence: TGTGCCAGCAGTTTATTCGCGGGCGGGAATGAGCAGTTCTTC. It is translated as CASSLFAGGNEQFF.

The chain is built from TRBV19 and TRBJ1-5; the match to TRBD1 covers 8 bases. Germline V gene lookup returns CDR1 LNHDA and CDR2 SQIVND (reference sequence). The V segment lost 5 bases and the J segment 2 bases; nucleotides outside the gene matches: 8. The CDR3 is made up of 16 amino acids. The CDR3 region has the DNA TGTGCCAGTAGTCCTCAGGGGGCGTGGGGCAATCAGCCCCAGCATTTT. Translation gives CASSPQGAWGNQPQHF.

The chain has TRBV7-3 and TRBJ2-7; D is possibly TRBD2 (7 bases). Between the trimmed V and J ends, which lost 3 bases and 5 bases, there was a span of 11 bases. CDR3 length: 13 amino acids. Germline CDR1 is SGHTA and CDR2 is FQGTGA. CDR3 DNA sequence: TGTGCCAGCAGCTTTGGCGGGGGCCACGAGCAGTACTTC. Translated, it gives CASSFGGGHEQYF.

The chain recombines TRBV7-2 with TRBJ2-3; TRBD2 matches at 9 bases. The germline V gene has CDR1 SGHTA and CDR2 FQGNSA. Trimming at V came to 6 bases and at J to 10 bases, leaving 14 bases not matched to a gene. This CDR3 is 15 amino acids long. In nucleotides, the CDR3 is TGTGCCAGCAGAACTAGCGGGTCCTTGGGTTACGCGCAGTATTTT. It is translated as CASRTSGSLGYAQYF.

J is TRBJ1-1 and V is TRBV7-9; D ambiguous. The V gene lost 4 bases and the J gene lost 1 base, with 19 bases spanning the gap. Germline loops: CDR1 SEHNR, CDR2 FQNEAQ (reference sequence). The CDR3 is made up of 17 amino acids. The CDR3 is CASSSDRFGRPNTEAFF. The CDR3, as DNA: TGTGCCAGCAGCTCTGATAGGTTTGGCAGGCCGAACACTGAAGCTTTCTTT.